These T cell receptor beta chains were read from a single sample in a study of CD8 T cells in ankylosing spondylitis. From the 5' RACE reads, TCRdb called clonotypes with MiXCR, one entry per CDR3 protein. The table includes some 200,000 distinct CDR3 sequences, around 13% detected once. Sample: blood, either unsorted or a sorted T cell fraction (not recorded which). The origin of the receptors is a male donor with ankylosing spondylitis or in good health (not recorded which). Both conserved end residues are part of each CDR3. D genes are given only for firm matches. Size is stated for part of the rows, as once, few or many counts, or as a class when the clone is expanded.

j_gene: TRBJ1-2
v_gene: TRBV6-5
len: 12
abundance: few
d_gene: .
CDR3nt: TGTGCCAGCAGTGGCCCTTTCTATGGCTACACCTTC
CDR3aa: CASSGPFYGYTF

j_gene: TRBJ2-1
v_gene: TRBV27
len: 16
abundance: few
d_gene: .
CDR3nt: TGTGCCAGCAGTGCACCGGGACTGCCGACCTACAATGAGCAGTTCTTC
CDR3aa: CASSAPGLPTYNEQFF

j_gene: TRBJ1-5
v_gene: TRBV4-1
len: 14
abundance: .
d_gene: .
CDR3nt: TGCGCCAGCAGTTTTCGACAGAACAATCAGCCCCAGCATTTT
CDR3aa: CASSFRQNNQPQHF

j_gene: TRBJ1-5
v_gene: TRBV27
len: 15
abundance: .
d_gene: TRBD1
CDR3nt: TGTGCCAGCAGTTTATCCAGGGGGGCGCTTCAGCCCCAGCATTTT
CDR3aa: CASSLSRGALQPQHF

j_gene: TRBJ2-1
v_gene: TRBV7-2
len: 14
abundance: .
d_gene: .
CDR3nt: TGTGCCAGCAGCTGGGGACAACTCCTCAATGAGCAGTTCTTC
CDR3aa: CASSWGQLLNEQFF

j_gene: TRBJ2-1
v_gene: TRBV11-2
len: 19
abundance: .
d_gene: .
CDR3nt: TGTGCCAGCAGCTTAGTGTTCTCCCCCAGGGGAGGGGTAAACAATGAGCAGTTCTTC
CDR3aa: CASSLVFSPRGGVNNEQFF

j_gene: TRBJ2-3
v_gene: TRBV7-2
len: 19
abundance: .
d_gene: TRBD2
CDR3nt: TGTGCCAGCAGCTTGACGCTAGCGGGGGGTCCTAGGGGCGGTGATACGCAGTATTTT
CDR3aa: CASSLTLAGGPRGGDTQYF

j_gene: TRBJ2-7
v_gene: TRBV6-5
len: 14
abundance: .
d_gene: .
CDR3nt: TGTGCCAGCAGTTACACCGGGGGCCGTTACGAGCAGTACTTC
CDR3aa: CASSYTGGRYEQYF

j_gene: TRBJ2-5
v_gene: TRBV15
len: 15
abundance: few
d_gene: TRBD1
CDR3nt: TGTGCCACCGCGCCGACGGGGACAGACCAAGAGACCCAGTACTTC
CDR3aa: CATAPTGTDQETQYF

j_gene: TRBJ2-7
v_gene: TRBV13
len: 12
abundance: many
d_gene: .
CDR3nt: TGTGCCAGCAGCTTAGGCCCAGGGGAGCAGTACTTC
CDR3aa: CASSLGPGEQYF

j_gene: TRBJ2-1
v_gene: TRBV15
len: 16
abundance: few
d_gene: .
CDR3nt: TGTGCCACCAGCAGCGCCGGGACGCTTTCCTACAATGAGCAGTTCTTC
CDR3aa: CATSSAGTLSYNEQFF

j_gene: TRBJ2-4
v_gene: TRBV7-9
len: 12
abundance: many
d_gene: .
CDR3nt: TGTGCCAGCAGCCGGGGAGAAAACATTCAGTACTTC
CDR3aa: CASSRGENIQYF

j_gene: TRBJ1-1
v_gene: TRBV12-3/TRBV12-4
len: 14
abundance: .
d_gene: .
CDR3nt: TGTGCCAGCAGTCCTTTGACGTTGTATGCTGAAGCTTTCTTT
CDR3aa: CASSPLTLYAEAFF

j_gene: TRBJ2-7
v_gene: TRBV6-2/TRBV6-3
len: 13
abundance: few
d_gene: .
CDR3nt: TGTGCCAGCAGTTACATTCAGGGCTACGAGCAGTACTTC
CDR3aa: CASSYIQGYEQYF

j_gene: TRBJ1-1
v_gene: TRBV10-1
len: 15
abundance: few
d_gene: .
CDR3nt: TGCGCCAGCAGTGATGGGAGGTTCGACGGCACTGAAGCTTTCTTT
CDR3aa: CASSDGRFDGTEAFF

j_gene: TRBJ1-2
v_gene: TRBV29-1
len: 14
abundance: few
d_gene: TRBD1
CDR3nt: TGCAGCGTCCCTCGAGACAGGGCCAACTATGGCTACACCTTC
CDR3aa: CSVPRDRANYGYTF

j_gene: TRBJ2-7
v_gene: TRBV7-8
len: 12
abundance: .
d_gene: .
CDR3nt: TGTGCCAGCAGCGACTATCCCAACGAGCAGTACTTC
CDR3aa: CASSDYPNEQYF

j_gene: TRBJ2-5
v_gene: TRBV6-1
len: 14
abundance: .
d_gene: TRBD1
CDR3nt: TGTGCCAGCAGTCCCAGGGACAGGCAGGAGACCCAGTACTTC
CDR3aa: CASSPRDRQETQYF

j_gene: TRBJ1-2
v_gene: TRBV3-1
len: 16
abundance: few
d_gene: .
CDR3nt: TGTGCCAGCAGCCAAGGGACAACTCCACTGGACTATGGCTACACCTTC
CDR3aa: CASSQGTTPLDYGYTF

j_gene: TRBJ2-3
v_gene: TRBV2
len: 16
abundance: many
d_gene: .
CDR3nt: TGTGCCAGCAGTGAGGGAACGGGACTCCACACAGATACGCAGTATTTT
CDR3aa: CASSEGTGLHTDTQYF

j_gene: TRBJ2-7
v_gene: TRBV11-2
len: 16
abundance: .
d_gene: .
CDR3nt: TGTGCCAGCAGCTCCGAGGGGCGATGGACCGTTGGCGAGCAGTACTTC
CDR3aa: CASSSEGRWTVGEQYF

j_gene: TRBJ2-7
v_gene: TRBV7-6
len: 11
abundance: .
d_gene: .
CDR3nt: TGTGCCAGCAGCTTGGACAACCGGTGGTACTTC
CDR3aa: CASSLDNRWYF

j_gene: TRBJ1-2
v_gene: TRBV27
len: 13
abundance: .
d_gene: TRBD1
CDR3nt: TGTGCCAGCAGGGAGACAGGGGGTAGTGGCTACACCTTC
CDR3aa: CASRETGGSGYTF

j_gene: TRBJ1-1
v_gene: TRBV4-1
len: 16
abundance: .
d_gene: .
CDR3nt: TGCGCCAGCAGCCAAGCCCCTCTGGGGGGCATCGCTGAAGCTTTCTTT
CDR3aa: CASSQAPLGGIAEAFF

j_gene: TRBJ2-7
v_gene: TRBV28
len: 15
abundance: few
d_gene: .
CDR3nt: TGTGCCAGCAGTTTTCCACGGGGGACCTCCTACGAGCAGTACTTC
CDR3aa: CASSFPRGTSYEQYF

j_gene: TRBJ2-5
v_gene: TRBV4-1
len: 16
abundance: many
d_gene: TRBD1
CDR3nt: TGCGCCAGCAGCCAAGATGGGACAGGTCCTCAAGAGACCCAGTACTTC
CDR3aa: CASSQDGTGPQETQYF

j_gene: TRBJ2-1
v_gene: TRBV7-9
len: 17
abundance: .
d_gene: TRBD2
CDR3nt: TGTGCCAGCAGCCAACGACTAGCGGGAGAGGCTTTCAATGAGCAGTTCTTC
CDR3aa: CASSQRLAGEAFNEQFF

j_gene: TRBJ2-4
v_gene: TRBV29-1
len: 12
abundance: .
d_gene: TRBD1
CDR3nt: TGCAGCGTTGGGGACAGGGGAAACATTCAGTACTTC
CDR3aa: CSVGDRGNIQYF

j_gene: TRBJ2-3
v_gene: TRBV2
len: 19
abundance: few
d_gene: TRBD2
CDR3nt: TGTGCCAGCAGTGAAGCGGGGGTAGCGGGCCCGGATCCCACAGATACGCAGTATTTT
CDR3aa: CASSEAGVAGPDPTDTQYF

j_gene: TRBJ2-1
v_gene: TRBV5-8
len: 15
abundance: .
d_gene: .
CDR3nt: TGTGCCAGCAGCCTGGGACTCTCCATCCACAATGAGCAGTTCTTC
CDR3aa: CASSLGLSIHNEQFF

j_gene: TRBJ2-2
v_gene: TRBV12-3/TRBV12-4
len: 14
abundance: few
d_gene: .
CDR3nt: TGTGCCAGCACCACTAGCCCCGGCGGCGGGGAGCTGTTTTTT
CDR3aa: CASTTSPGGGELFF

j_gene: TRBJ2-1
v_gene: TRBV7-9
len: 17
abundance: medium-sized
d_gene: TRBD2
CDR3nt: TGTGCCAGCAGCCCAGGGACTAGCGGGGGGTACTACAATGAGCAGTTCTTC
CDR3aa: CASSPGTSGGYYNEQFF

j_gene: TRBJ2-7
v_gene: TRBV11-2
len: 15
abundance: .
d_gene: .
CDR3nt: TGTGCCAGCAGCCCGGTCGGGACTCCCTCCTACGAGCAGTACTTC
CDR3aa: CASSPVGTPSYEQYF

j_gene: TRBJ1-1
v_gene: TRBV2
len: 13
abundance: few
d_gene: TRBD1
CDR3nt: TGTGCCAGCACCCCCAGGGGGAGGATTGAAGCTTTCTTT
CDR3aa: CASTPRGRIEAFF

j_gene: TRBJ2-7
v_gene: TRBV5-1
len: 15
abundance: .
d_gene: .
CDR3nt: TGCGCCAGCAGCTTGGTGGGCAGGGAGATCTACGAGCAGTACTTC
CDR3aa: CASSLVGREIYEQYF

j_gene: TRBJ2-3
v_gene: TRBV30
len: 14
abundance: .
d_gene: .
CDR3nt: TGTGCCTGGAGTGCTGGGATGGCAGGAGATACGCAGTATTTT
CDR3aa: CAWSAGMAGDTQYF

j_gene: TRBJ1-2
v_gene: TRBV4-1
len: 13
abundance: few
d_gene: .
CDR3nt: TGCGCCAGCAGCCAAGAACGGCCCGGGAGCTACACCTTC
CDR3aa: CASSQERPGSYTF

j_gene: TRBJ2-3
v_gene: TRBV27
len: 15
abundance: .
d_gene: TRBD2
CDR3nt: TGTGCCAGCAGCCATAGCGGGAGAGCAGGGGATACGCAGTATTTT
CDR3aa: CASSHSGRAGDTQYF

j_gene: TRBJ1-2
v_gene: TRBV27
len: 15
abundance: few
d_gene: .
CDR3nt: TGTGCCAGCAGTTTATTTATGGGATTCTCCTATGGCTACACCTTC
CDR3aa: CASSLFMGFSYGYTF

j_gene: TRBJ2-1
v_gene: TRBV7-2
len: 16
abundance: .
d_gene: TRBD2
CDR3nt: TGTGCCAGCAGCCTACCGACTAGCGGGAGGGCCTTTGAGCAGTTCTTC
CDR3aa: CASSLPTSGRAFEQFF

j_gene: TRBJ2-2
v_gene: TRBV27
len: 17
abundance: .
d_gene: TRBD1
CDR3nt: TGTGCCAGCAGTTTATCGGCGGGACAGGCGAACACCGGGGAGCTGTTTTTT
CDR3aa: CASSLSAGQANTGELFF

j_gene: TRBJ1-2
v_gene: TRBV5-5
len: 15
abundance: .
d_gene: .
CDR3nt: TGTGCCAGCACCCCCGGGGGGTCCCCTAACTATGGCTACACCTTC
CDR3aa: CASTPGGSPNYGYTF

j_gene: TRBJ1-1
v_gene: TRBV5-1
len: 15
abundance: .
d_gene: TRBD1
CDR3nt: TGCGCCAGCAGCTTGGCACAGGGGACCTACACTGAAGCTTTCTTT
CDR3aa: CASSLAQGTYTEAFF

j_gene: TRBJ2-5
v_gene: TRBV7-9
len: 14
abundance: .
d_gene: TRBD2
CDR3nt: TGTGCCAGCAGCCCGCCGGGACTAGCAGAGACCCAGTACTTC
CDR3aa: CASSPPGLAETQYF

j_gene: TRBJ1-6
v_gene: TRBV20-1
len: 15
abundance: .
d_gene: .
CDR3nt: TGCAGTGCTAGAGTTGGCACACTAGTTAGTTCACCCCTCCACTTT
CDR3aa: CSARVGTLVSSPLHF

j_gene: TRBJ2-5
v_gene: TRBV3-1
len: 15
abundance: few
d_gene: .
CDR3nt: TGTGCCAGCAGCCAATTCACAGGGTTCAGGGAGACCCAGTACTTC
CDR3aa: CASSQFTGFRETQYF

j_gene: TRBJ2-1
v_gene: TRBV7-2
len: 13
abundance: few
d_gene: .
CDR3nt: TGTGCCAGCAGCTTATCCCGGATCAATGAGCAGTTCTTC
CDR3aa: CASSLSRINEQFF

j_gene: TRBJ2-1
v_gene: TRBV5-1
len: 16
abundance: many
d_gene: TRBD1
CDR3nt: TGCGCCAGCAGCGAAGGGACAGGGGCGCCGTACAATGAGCAGTTCTTC
CDR3aa: CASSEGTGAPYNEQFF

j_gene: TRBJ1-2
v_gene: TRBV4-1
len: 14
abundance: few
d_gene: TRBD1
CDR3nt: TGCGCCAGCAGCCGATACAGGGGGCTGAATGGCTACACCTTC
CDR3aa: CASSRYRGLNGYTF

j_gene: TRBJ2-3
v_gene: TRBV7-6
len: 14
abundance: many
d_gene: TRBD2
CDR3nt: TGTGCCAGCAGCCTAGCGGGGGGCACAGATACGCAGTATTTT
CDR3aa: CASSLAGGTDTQYF

j_gene: TRBJ2-7
v_gene: TRBV27
len: 14
abundance: few
d_gene: .
CDR3nt: TGTGCCAGCAGTCTCAGTTCCCTCGCGTACGAGCAGTACTTC
CDR3aa: CASSLSSLAYEQYF

j_gene: TRBJ2-4
v_gene: TRBV7-8
len: 13
abundance: many
d_gene: TRBD2
CDR3nt: TGTGCCAGCAGCTTAGGTTTCCAGCGGGAGGAGTACTTC
CDR3aa: CASSLGFQREEYF

j_gene: TRBJ1-1
v_gene: TRBV27
len: 14
abundance: few
d_gene: TRBD1
CDR3nt: TGTGCCAGCAGATGGACAGGGGGTAACACTGAAGCTTTCTTT
CDR3aa: CASRWTGGNTEAFF